What follows are 14 T cell receptor beta chains derived from one specimen sequenced in a study of T-cell reconstitution after alpha-beta-depleted transplantation in children. The TCRbeta library incorporated unique molecular identifiers. TCRdb fed the PCR reads into MiXCR, producing one record per CDR3 protein. This table has 700,000 to 950,000 distinct CDR3 sequences, approximately 15% appearing once. Sequenced here: PBMCs, mostly from graft donor cells, sampled 360 days after TCRalphabeta/CD19-depleted stem cell transplant. Receptor source: a male patient younger than 18 who had a stem cell transplant for acute lymphoblastic leukemia, so the T cells may come from the graft donor.

This clonotype was observed many times. This chain uses TRBV15 with TRBJ2-7; 7 nucleotides agree with TRBD1. Trimming took 4 bases from V and 0 from J; bases not matched to a gene: 3. The germline gives CDR1 LNHNV, CDR2 YYDKDF (reference sequence). The CDR3 consists of 14 residues. The CDR3 DNA reads TGTGCCACCAGCAAGGGACAGTACTCCTACGAGCAGTACTTC. Its translation is CATSKGQYSYEQYF.

The chain combines TRBV12-3 or TRBV12-4 with TRBJ2-6; TRBD1 agrees at 10 bases. The V and J ends lost 4 bases and 2 bases, in that order; junction bases with no gene match: 2. CDR3 length: 16 residues. The DNA of the CDR3 is TGTGCCAGCAGTTGGGACAGGGGAGCTGGGGCCAACGTCCTGACTTTC. Translating gives CASSWDRGAGANVLTF.

The chain couples TRBV6-5 to TRBJ2-1, with 7 bases matching TRBD2. V lost 9 bases to trimming and J lost 6 bases; unmatched junction nucleotides: 5. The CDR3 spans 12 residues. CDR1 and CDR2 from the germline V gene are MNHEY and SVGAGI. CDR3 sequence reads: CASGRGINEQFF. CDR3 in DNA: TGTGCCAGTGGGAGGGGAATCAATGAGCAGTTCTTC.

The J gene is TRBJ2-7, the V gene TRBV24-1, with 7 bases that match TRBD1. Germline CDR1 is KGHDR and CDR2 is SFDVKD. This CDR3 has 14 residues. With 4 bases clipped from V and 4 bases from J, the junction kept 6 bases outside the gene matches. CDR3 loop: CATSELTGEYEQYF. The CDR3 coding sequence is TGTGCCACCAGTGAGTTAACAGGGGAGTACGAGCAGTACTTC.

The V call is TRBV10-3, the J call TRBJ1-6; 9 nucleotides match TRBD1. The CDR3 loop spans 16 amino acids. Germline V gene data show CDR1 as ENHRY and CDR2 as SYGVKD. Unmatched junction bases numbered 12, after V lost 6 bases and J lost 9 bases. CDR3 loop: CAISPGTGLVTSPLHF. CDR3 nucleotide sequence: TGTGCCATCAGCCCCGGGACAGGGCTGGTTACTTCACCCCTCCACTTT.

This chain connects TRBV14 to TRBJ2-1, with D tentatively TRBD1 or TRBD2 (5 bases each). This CDR3 has 13 amino acids. V dropped 5 bases and J dropped 9 bases, with 14 bases sitting between them. CDR1 and CDR2 (germline): SGHDN, FVKESK. CDR3: CASSSDWDGEQFF. The CDR3 DNA sequence: TGTGCCAGCAGCAGCGACTGGGACGGTGAGCAGTTCTTC.

This clonotype has only a few counts. This chain joins TRBV6-1 and TRBJ2-1, with 10 nucleotides matching TRBD2. The CDR3 totals 15 residues. V lost 7 bases, J lost 4 bases, and 7 bases stayed unmatched. The germline V gene encodes CDR1 MNHNS and CDR2 SASEGT. Written as DNA, the CDR3 is TGTGCCAGCACCCCCAGCGGGAGGGGGTACAATGAGCAGTTCTTC. It yields the protein CASTPSGRGYNEQFF.

This clonotype was counted a few times. The rearrangement uses TRBV12-3 or TRBV12-4 and TRBJ1-1; D uncertain. V was shortened by 3 bases and J by 10 bases, with 9 bases between the two germline ends. The CDR3 extends over 11 amino acids. The CDR3 loop is CASSFSTGAFF. The CDR3 region has the DNA TGTGCCAGCAGTTTCTCGACCGGAGCTTTCTTT.

This clonotype was observed at least ten times. The J gene is TRBJ2-7, the V gene TRBV5-1, with a possible D match to TRBD1 (6 bases). Germline V gene lookup returns CDR1 SGHRS and CDR2 YFSETQ. The CDR3 has 13 residues. V lost 0 bases, J lost 9 bases, and 13 bases lay in between. The CDR3: CASSLGQGIGQYF. As DNA, the CDR3 is TGCGCCAGCAGCTTGGGTCAGGGGATAGGGCAGTACTTC.

The gene calls are TRBV12-3 or TRBV12-4 and TRBJ2-1, with 9 bases lining up with TRBD2. Trimming took 4 bases from V and 0 from J; bases not matched to a gene: 10. The length of the CDR3 is 18 residues. DNA for the CDR3: TGTGCCAGCAGTTCAACTAGCCGAGCGGGGGGCTCCTACAATGAGCAGTTCTTC. Translation: CASSSTSRAGGSYNEQFF.

This clonotype was seen many times. The genes are TRBV7-3 and TRBJ2-7; D gene ambiguous. Germline CDR1 and CDR2: SGHTA and FQGTGA. The V and J ends lost 3 bases and 2 bases respectively, with 11 bases between them. This CDR3 is built from 14 residues. CDR3 sequence reads: CASSFPLVTYEQYF. The CDR3 nucleotides read TGTGCCAGCAGCTTTCCACTCGTAACCTACGAGCAGTACTTC.

The chain couples TRBV5-1 to TRBJ2-3; TRBD2 matches 10 bases. V gave up 2 bases and J gave up 2 bases; unmatched junction bases: 5. In germline, CDR1 is SGHRS, CDR2 YFSETQ. This CDR3 contains 16 residues. The chain's CDR3 is CASSLGLAVHTDTQYF. In DNA, the CDR3 is TGCGCCAGCAGCTTAGGACTAGCGGTCCACACAGATACGCAGTATTTT.

This clonotype occurred a few times. The chain employs TRBV20-1 and TRBJ1-1; the D is unclear. The CDR3 sequence is 12 residues long. Trimming pared 0 bases from V and 5 bases from J, leaving 7 bases between. CDR1 and CDR2 from the germline V gene are DFQATT and SNEGSKA (reference sequence). The CDR3 protein is CSARDWRTEAFF. CDR3 in DNA: TGCAGTGCTAGAGATTGGAGGACTGAAGCTTTCTTT.

There are a few counts of this clonotype. The chain carries TRBV15 and TRBJ2-5, with unresolved D. The CDR3 sequence is 12 residues long. Germline V CDR1 and CDR2: LNHNV, YYDKDF (reference sequence). With 8 bases removed from V and 5 bases from J, the gap between germline ends came to 12 bases. The CDR3 loop is CATGKVDETQYF. CDR3 bases: TGTGCCACCGGTAAAGTGGATGAGACCCAGTACTTC.